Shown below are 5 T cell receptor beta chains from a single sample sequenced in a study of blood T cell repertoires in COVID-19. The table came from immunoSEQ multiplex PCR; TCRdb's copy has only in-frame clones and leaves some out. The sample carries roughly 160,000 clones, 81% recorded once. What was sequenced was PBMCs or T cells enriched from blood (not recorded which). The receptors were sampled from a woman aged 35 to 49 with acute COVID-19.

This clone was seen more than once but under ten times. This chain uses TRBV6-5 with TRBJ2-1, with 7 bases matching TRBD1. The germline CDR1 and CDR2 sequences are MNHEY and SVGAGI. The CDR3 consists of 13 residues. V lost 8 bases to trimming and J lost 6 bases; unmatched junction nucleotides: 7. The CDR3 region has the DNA TGTGCCAGCGACCGGGACAGCCCCAATGAGCAGTTCTTC. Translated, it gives CASDRDSPNEQFF.

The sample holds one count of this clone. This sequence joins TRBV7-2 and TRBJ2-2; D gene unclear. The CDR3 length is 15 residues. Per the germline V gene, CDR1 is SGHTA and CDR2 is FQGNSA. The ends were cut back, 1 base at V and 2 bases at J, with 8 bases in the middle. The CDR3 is CASSLVGRNTGELFF. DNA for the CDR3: TGTGCCAGCAGCTTAGTGGGCAGAAACACCGGGGAGCTGTTTTTT.

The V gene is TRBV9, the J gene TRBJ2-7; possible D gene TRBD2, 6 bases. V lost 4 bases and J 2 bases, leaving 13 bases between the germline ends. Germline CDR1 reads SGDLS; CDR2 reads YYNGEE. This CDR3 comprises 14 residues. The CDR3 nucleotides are TGTGCCAGCAGCAAGACGGGACTCGCCTACGAGCAGTACTTC. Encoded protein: CASSKTGLAYEQYF.

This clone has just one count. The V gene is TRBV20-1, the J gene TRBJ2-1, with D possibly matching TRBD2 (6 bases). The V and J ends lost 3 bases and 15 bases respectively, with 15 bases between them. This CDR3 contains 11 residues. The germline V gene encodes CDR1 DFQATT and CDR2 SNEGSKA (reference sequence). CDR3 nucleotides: TGCAGTGCTAGTCGACTAGGGACGCCGTTCTTC. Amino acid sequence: CSASRLGTPFF.

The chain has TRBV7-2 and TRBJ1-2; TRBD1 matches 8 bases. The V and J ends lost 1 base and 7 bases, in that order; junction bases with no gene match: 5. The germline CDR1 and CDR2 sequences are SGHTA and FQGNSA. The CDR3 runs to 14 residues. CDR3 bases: TGTGCCAGCAGCTTAGTAGGACAGGGTGTTGGCTACACCTTC. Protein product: CASSLVGQGVGYTF.